The 32 T cell receptor beta chains below were found in one sample sequenced in a study of T cells after posttransplantation cyclophosphamide. Method: immunoSEQ multiplex PCR; TCRdb's copy keeps in-frame clones and lacks some. The sample shows around 7,000 clones, no singletons; the ten largest hold around 5.2%. Busulfan-fludarabine conditioning, marrow transplant, and cyclophosphamide on days +3 and +4 were administered. The sample was PBMCs, taken after an allogeneic stem cell transplant with post-transplant cyclophosphamide. The receptors were sampled from a male patient in his 30s who received an allogeneic stem cell transplant from an unrelated donor, was CMV-positive, and had acute and chronic GVHD. Some T cells may trace back to the graft donor.

At least ten counts were recorded for this clone. The genes are TRBV5-5 and TRBJ1-1, with 7 bases that match TRBD1. V was pared by 4 bases and J by 4 bases, with 19 bases of the junction left unmatched. Germline V CDR1 and CDR2: SGHKS, YYEKEE (reference sequence). This CDR3 region has 18 residues. The CDR3 is CASSPSPGTVPVVTEAFF. For the CDR3, the DNA is TGTGCCAGCAGCCCTAGTCCCGGGACAGTACCAGTGGTCACTGAAGCTTTCTTT. Filled out from reference TRBV5-5 and TRBJ1-1, the complete variable domain reads DAGVTQSPTHLIKTRGQQVTLRCSPISGHKSVSWYQQVLGQGPQFIFQYYEKEERGRGNFPDRFSARQFPNYSSELNVNALLLGDSALYLCASSPSPGTVPVVTEAFFGQGTRLTVV.

The rearrangement uses TRBV6-4 and TRBJ1-2; possible D gene TRBD1, 6 bases. Germline lookup yields CDR1 MRHNA and CDR2 SNTAGT. The CDR3 is 13 amino acids. V shed 7 bases and J shed 4 bases, with 13 bases lying between them. The CDR3 nucleotides read TGTGCCAGCATGAGGGGGGGGCCCTATGGCTACACCTTC. This sequence encodes CASMRGGPYGYTF.

This clone was observed at least ten times. The chain employs TRBV13 and TRBJ2-1; a weak D match, TRBD2 (5 bases). The germline gives CDR1 PRHDT, CDR2 FYEKMQ (reference sequence). The CDR3 is 13 residues long. The V end was cut by 5 bases, the J end by 6 bases, with 11 bases between. The CDR3 here is CASSAGLTNEQFF. The CDR3 DNA reads TGTGCCAGCAGCGCCGGACTGACCAATGAGCAGTTCTTC.

This clone was found a few times. One end of the junction does not line up with germline, which may come from a read error. CDR3 nucleotides: TGTGCTAGCAGCTTAGAAGCGGGACCTACCTACGAGCAGTACTTC. This gives the protein CASSLEAGPTYEQYF. The rearrangement links TRBV7-7 to TRBJ2-5, with 7 bases aligning to TRBD2. The J call is uncertain, as TRBJ2-7 better fits the DNA end. Germline V CDR1 and CDR2: SSHAT, FNYEAQ (reference sequence). There are 15 residues in the CDR3.

This clone was observed many times. The rearrangement links TRBV19 to TRBJ1-4; 10 bases match TRBD1. The CDR3 sequence is 15 residues long. From germline, CDR1 is LNHDA and CDR2 SQIVND (reference sequence). After removal of 4 bases from V and 7 bases from J, the junction contained 6 bases not matched to a gene. The CDR3 DNA reads TGTGCCAGTAGTACCGTCGGGACAGGGGCTGAAAAACTGTTTTTT. This sequence encodes CASSTVGTGAEKLFF.

This clone is medium-sized by share. V usage is TRBV28 and J usage is TRBJ1-1; possibly TRBD1 for D (5 bases). CDR3 length equals 12 residues. CDR1 and CDR2 (germline): MDHEN, SYDVKM. V dropped 5 bases and J dropped 7 bases, with 11 bases sitting between them. The CDR3 region is CASSTDSIEAFF. DNA of the CDR3: TGTGCCAGCAGTACCGACAGCATTGAAGCTTTCTTT. The full variable domain, its missing parts supplied by reference TRBV28 and TRBJ1-1, is DVKVTQSSRYLVKRTGEKVFLECVQDMDHENMFWYRQDPGLGLRLIYFSYDVKMKEKGDIPEGYSVSREKKERFSLILESASTNQTSMYLCASSTDSIEAFFGQGTRLTVV.

This clone has a count of ten or more. V usage is TRBV5-6 and J usage is TRBJ2-7; TRBD1 agrees at 8 bases. Germline values: CDR1 SGHDT, CDR2 YYEEEE. This CDR3 is built from 14 residues. V lost 2 bases, J lost 3 bases, and 4 bases stayed unmatched. CDR3 DNA sequence: TGTGCCAGCAGCTTCGGGACAGGCCACTACGAGCAGTACTTC. Translation gives CASSFGTGHYEQYF.

The V call is TRBV18, the J call TRBJ2-1; TRBD1 is a possible D gene (5 bases). There are 13 residues in the CDR3. V dropped 3 bases and J dropped 8 bases, with 11 bases sitting between them. Per the germline V gene, CDR1 is KGHSH and CDR2 is LQKENI. In DNA form, the CDR3 reads TGTGCCAGCTCACCTCCCCAGGGATATGAGCAGTTCTTC. It translates to CASSPPQGYEQFF.

This clone was recorded many times. The gene calls are TRBV9 and TRBJ2-7; TRBD2 matches at 9 bases. CDR3 length: 17 amino acids. The junction had 7 bases not matched to a gene; V was cut back by 0 bases and J by 0 bases. Germline V CDR1 and CDR2: SGDLS, YYNGEE. The chain's CDR3 is CASSVEGAGGHSYEQYF. Here the CDR3 DNA reads TGTGCCAGCAGCGTAGAAGGAGCGGGAGGACACTCCTACGAGCAGTACTTC.

This clone is medium-sized in the sample. The genes are TRBV10-3 and TRBJ2-5; no firm D call. Germline-derived CDR1 and CDR2 are ENHRY and SYGVKD. The germline V and J ends were trimmed by 11 bases and 0 bases, with 10 bases remaining between them. This CDR3 contains 12 residues. The CDR3, as DNA: TGTGCCTCCGCGGAGTACCAAGAGACCCAGTACTTC. Protein: CASAEYQETQYF.

The sample holds many counts of this clone. This chain joins TRBV6-5 and TRBJ1-1; 9 positions match TRBD1. The CDR3 length is 15 residues. Germline V CDR1 and CDR2: MNHEY, SVGAGI. V dropped 6 bases and J dropped 5; count of bases not matched to a gene: 10. CDR3: CASRLRRQGGTEAFF. In DNA form, the CDR3 reads TGTGCCAGCAGGTTACGTAGACAGGGGGGGACTGAAGCTTTCTTT.

This clone is medium-sized by share. The chain uses TRBV19 and TRBJ1-3, with D tentatively TRBD1 (5 bases). Germline CDR1 reads LNHDA; CDR2 reads SQIVND (reference sequence). Trimming pared 7 bases from V and 0 bases from J, leaving 19 bases between. The CDR3 loop spans 17 amino acids. CDR3 nucleotide sequence: TGTGCCAGTACCCTAGACAGTTCTGTTTACTCTGGAAACACCATATATTTT. Protein product: CASTLDSSVYSGNTIYF.

The table lists this clone with many counts. The chain joins TRBV5-1 to TRBJ2-1; D is possibly TRBD2 (6 bases). Trimming stripped 1 base from V and 10 bases from J, with 18 bases between. The CDR3 covers 15 residues. Germline V gene data show CDR1 as SGHRS and CDR2 as YFSETQ. In DNA form, the CDR3 reads TGCGCCAGCAGCTTGCGACTAGAAAGCAGGGTCGAGCAGTTCTTC. The encoded protein is CASSLRLESRVEQFF.

This clone was recorded at least ten times. The genes are TRBV7-8 and TRBJ2-2, with D possibly being TRBD2 (7 bases). V was shortened by 6 bases and J by 6 bases, with 17 bases between the two germline ends. The germline V gene encodes CDR1 SGHVS and CDR2 FQNEAQ. This CDR3 spans 15 amino acids. In DNA form, the CDR3 reads TGTGCCAGCAGTTCAGTAGGGGGAGGGGCCGGGGAGCTGTTTTTT. It yields the protein CASSSVGGGAGELFF.

This clone has a count of ten or more. V is TRBV6-1 and J is TRBJ1-5; D gene unclear. The CDR3 length is 16 residues. CDR1 MNHNS and CDR2 SASEGT come from the germline V gene. The V end was cut by 3 bases, the J end by 7 bases, with 19 bases between. The CDR3 nucleotides are TGTGCCAGCAGTGAGAATTGGGGAGCGAGTGGCCAGCCCCAGCATTTT. Its translation is CASSENWGASGQPQHF.

This clone was counted many times. The chain joins TRBV21-1 to TRBJ1-1. TRBV21-1 is deemed a pseudogene. The CDR3 totals 15 residues. The CDR3 sequence is CASSILGVGHDEAFF. For the CDR3, the DNA is TGTGCCAGCAGCATCCTGGGAGTGGGTCATGATGAAGCTTTCTTT.

This clone was seen ten or more times. The rearrangement joins TRBV4-2 to TRBJ2-7; a possible D gene is TRBD1 (5 bases). V dropped 0 bases and J dropped 6 bases, with 15 bases sitting between them. The CDR3 sequence is 15 residues long. The germline V gene encodes CDR1 LGHNA and CDR2 YNFKEQ. The CDR3 sequence: CASSQEGLSPSEQYF. DNA of the CDR3: TGTGCCAGCAGCCAAGAGGGGCTTAGCCCTAGCGAGCAGTACTTC.

This clone was seen many times. The rearrangement uses TRBV30 and TRBJ2-1; 7 bases map to TRBD2. V lost 1 base and J lost 3; bases outside the gene matches: 3. In germline, CDR1 is GTSNPN, CDR2 SVGIG (reference sequence). The CDR3 spans 14 residues. The CDR3 DNA reads as TGTGCCTGGAGTGGCGGGGGAAGCTACAATGAGCAGTTCTTC. This encodes CAWSGGGSYNEQFF.

A few counts support this clone. The J gene is TRBJ2-5, the V gene TRBV27; tentatively, D is TRBD2 (6 bases). Trimming pared 2 bases from V and 5 bases from J, leaving 15 bases between. Germline CDR1 and CDR2: MNHEY and SMNVEV (reference sequence). This CDR3 comprises 15 residues. The CDR3 protein is CASSLGLAPPETQYF. The CDR3 DNA reads as TGTGCCAGCAGTTTAGGTCTAGCGCCCCCCGAGACCCAGTACTTC.

This clone was seen many times. The J gene is TRBJ2-7, the V gene TRBV4-2, with TRBD2 matching 9 bases. CDR3 length: 17 amino acids. In germline, CDR1 is LGHNA, CDR2 YNFKEQ. J gave up 1 base and V 2 bases, and 9 bases lay outside the gene matches. The CDR3 here is CASSQLAPLAGSYEQYF. CDR3 in DNA: TGTGCCAGCAGCCAACTAGCCCCCCTAGCGGGGTCCTACGAGCAGTACTTC.

This clone was counted at least ten times. The CDR3 reads CASSPWGTGATNTGELFF. In DNA form, the CDR3 reads TGTGCCAGCAGCCCGTGGGGGACAGGGGCCACGAACACCGGGGAGCTGTTTTTT. The chain couples TRBV13 to TRBJ2-2; 10 bases match TRBD1. Germline V gene lookup returns CDR1 PRHDT and CDR2 FYEKMQ (reference sequence). V dropped 5 bases and J dropped 0; count of bases not matched to a gene: 9. This CDR3 region has 18 residues. Looking up the rest from reference TRBV13 and TRBJ2-2 gives the full variable domain: AAGVIQSPRHLIKEKRETATLKCYPIPRHDTVYWYQQGPGQDPQFLISFYEKMQSDKGSIPDRFSAQQFSDYHSELNMSSLELGDSALYFCASSPWGTGATNTGELFFGEGSRLTVL.

This clone was picked up many times. This sequence joins TRBV6-4 and TRBJ2-1, with 7 bases matching TRBD1. The CDR3 contains 13 residues. Germline V gene sequence: CDR1 MRHNA, CDR2 SNTAGT. V gave up 5 bases and J gave up 9 bases; unmatched junction bases: 7. The CDR3 region has the DNA TGTGCCAGCAGTCCGACAGGGTCGGGTGAGCAGTTCTTC. It is translated as CASSPTGSGEQFF.

This clone was recorded many times. This chain joins TRBV5-6 and TRBJ1-1; no definite D call. The CDR3 length is 16 residues. Looked up from germline, CDR1 is SGHDT and CDR2 is YYEEEE. Trimming took 0 bases from V and 0 from J, leaving 12 bases between them. The CDR3 loop reads CASSLGNLMMNTEAFF. DNA of the CDR3: TGTGCCAGCAGCTTGGGCAATCTAATGATGAACACTGAAGCTTTCTTT. Using reference TRBV5-6 and TRBJ1-1 for the parts outside the CDR3, the full variable domain is DAGVTQSPTHLIKTRGQQVTLRCSPKSGHDTVSWYQQALGQGPQFIFQYYEEEERQRGNFPDRFSGHQFPNYSSELNVNALLLGDSALYLCASSLGNLMMNTEAFFGQGTRLTVV.

To note about this clone: The same CDR3 can be traced to other DNA sequences in this sample. The genes are TRBV9 and TRBJ2-3, with D tentatively TRBD2 (6 bases). V lost 0 bases, J lost 3 bases, and 14 bases lay in between. Germline V gives CDR1 SGDLS, CDR2 YYNGEE. The length of the CDR3 is 16 residues. The chain's CDR3 is CASSVAGRGRTDTQYF. As DNA, the CDR3 is TGTGCCAGCAGCGTAGCGGGGCGGGGTCGGACAGATACGCAGTATTTT.

V and J are TRBV6-6 and TRBJ1-2; possibly TRBD1 for D (5 bases). The germline V and J ends were trimmed by 5 bases and 2 bases, with 12 bases remaining between them. The CDR3 is 14 amino acids. Germline values: CDR1 MNHNY, CDR2 SVGAGI (reference sequence). CDR3 coding DNA: TGTGCCAGCAGTCTGACAGCTCAGAACTATGGCTACACCTTC. Encoded protein: CASSLTAQNYGYTF.

This clone came up a few times. This chain uses TRBV4-1 with TRBJ1-3; possible D gene TRBD1, 6 bases. Germline values: CDR1 MGHRA, CDR2 YSYEKL. V dropped 4 bases and J dropped 0 bases, with 10 bases sitting between them. CDR3 size: 15 residues. CDR3: CASSPGQSSGNTIYF. The CDR3 DNA reads as TGCGCCAGCAGCCCAGGACAGTCCTCTGGAAACACCATATATTTT.

This clone was observed a few times. The J gene is TRBJ2-1, the V gene TRBV7-8; D perhaps matches TRBD2 (6 bases). V shed 0 bases and J shed 6 bases, with 12 bases lying between them. Per the germline V gene, CDR1 is SGHVS and CDR2 is FQNEAQ. The CDR3 contains 15 residues. CDR3: CASSLALQTSNEQFF. For the CDR3, the DNA is TGTGCCAGCAGCTTAGCGTTACAGACTAGCAATGAGCAGTTCTTC.

This clone was observed at least ten times. The chain couples TRBV5-4 to TRBJ2-5, with 8 positions matching TRBD1. The germline V gene has CDR1 SGHNT and CDR2 YYREEE (reference sequence). The trim removed 4 bases at V and 5 bases at J, leaving 7 bases unmatched. This CDR3 is built from 14 residues. The CDR3: CASSQRTGPETQYF. The DNA for the CDR3 is TGTGCCAGCAGCCAGAGGACAGGGCCGGAGACCCAGTACTTC.

This clone was observed many times. The V gene is TRBV15, the J gene TRBJ2-7, with 7 bases lining up with TRBD2. The CDR3 is 14 amino acids. The junction had 9 bases not matched to a gene; V was cut back by 7 bases and J by 3 bases. The germline CDR1 and CDR2 sequences are LNHNV and YYDKDF (reference sequence). CDR3 sequence reads: CATTPVRDYYEQYF. In nucleotides, the CDR3 is TGTGCCACCACCCCAGTCCGGGACTACTACGAGCAGTACTTC.

This clone was picked up many times. For the CDR3, the DNA is TGTGCCATCAGTGACTATCAGGGGGCTGGAAACACCATATATTTT. Translated, it gives CAISDYQGAGNTIYF. This sequence joins TRBV10-3 and TRBJ1-3, with 7 bases lining up with TRBD1. CDR3 size: 15 residues. Germline CDR1 is ENHRY and CDR2 is SYGVKD. With 3 bases clipped from V and 2 bases from J, the junction kept 4 bases outside the gene matches.

This clone was picked up many times. This chain links TRBV11-2 with TRBJ2-1, with 9 bases identical to TRBD2. Trimming took 3 bases from V and 2 from J; bases not matched to a gene: 2. The CDR3 totals 15 residues. Germline V gene lookup returns CDR1 SGHAT and CDR2 FQNNGV. This CDR3 reads CASSFTSGPYNEQFF. CDR3 DNA: TGTGCCAGCAGCTTCACTAGCGGGCCCTACAATGAGCAGTTCTTC.

The rearrangement links TRBV12-5 to TRBJ2-2; TRBD2 matches 14 bases. The V segment lost 9 bases and the J segment 5 bases; nucleotides outside the gene matches: 11. CDR3 size: 17 residues. CDR1 and CDR2 (germline): LGHNT, FRNRAP. In DNA, the CDR3 is TGTGCTAGCAAAAAGGGACTAGCGGGGGCAGGGACCGGGGAGCTGTTTTTT. Translating it yields CASKKGLAGAGTGELFF.